Following are 18 T cell receptor beta chains from one sample sequenced in a study of human T cells and chemical hapten exposure. Each CDR3 protein gets one entry after TCRdb re-called the RACE reads with MiXCR. This table holds around 85,000 distinct CDR3 sequences, 13% found once. Time point reported: patch test 3, about 24 weeks after DPC sensitization. Treatment meaning: therapeutic diphenylcyclopropenone sensitization with weekly scalp DPC. Sample: whole blood, taken in connection with sensitization to the hapten diphenylcyclopropenone (DPC). These TCRs come from a woman aged 45-60 years with alopecia areata. Some clones in this sample may be carry-over from other donors' samples.

This clonotype was observed at least ten times. The J gene is TRBJ2-5, the V gene TRBV3-1; 7 bases fit TRBD2. CDR1 is LGHDT, CDR2 YNNKEL, per germline (reference sequence). After removal of 6 bases from V and 4 bases from J, the junction contained 5 bases not matched to a gene. The CDR3 covers 13 residues. The CDR3 loop reads CASRQLARETQYF. In nucleotides, the CDR3 is TGTGCCAGCAGGCAACTAGCGCGAGAGACCCAGTACTTC.

The table lists this clonotype with a few counts. The rearrangement links TRBV6-1 to TRBJ1-1; TRBD1 matches at 9 bases. The V gene's germline CDR1 is MNHNS and CDR2 SASEGT. There are 13 residues in the CDR3. The trim removed 5 bases at V and 5 bases at J, leaving 3 bases unmatched. CDR3 sequence reads: CASSRQGGTEAFF. The CDR3 DNA reads as TGTGCCAGCAGTAGACAGGGGGGAACTGAAGCTTTCTTT.

This clonotype was seen more than once but under ten times. The chain uses TRBV12-3 or TRBV12-4 and TRBJ1-4; TRBD1 aligns across 8 bases. The CDR3 loop spans 16 amino acids. J was trimmed by 7 bases and V by 5 bases; bases with no gene match: 12. The CDR3 sequence is CASSLQLTGASEKLFF. CDR3 sequence (DNA): TGTGCCAGCAGTCTCCAATTGACAGGGGCAAGTGAAAAACTGTTTTTT.

The chain combines TRBV9 with TRBJ2-3, with 9 bases lining up with TRBD2. CDR1 SGDLS and CDR2 YYNGEE come from the germline V gene. There are 22 residues in the CDR3. Germline trimming cut 4 bases from V and 1 base from J; bases unmatched to any gene: 25. The CDR3 DNA is TGTGCCAGCAGCCCCCGTCCAGCCGGGACTAGCCCTATAACCTCTCGCACAGATACGCAGTATTTT. It codes for CASSPRPAGTSPITSRTDTQYF.

This clonotype appeared many times. This chain uses TRBV30 with TRBJ2-1, with D perhaps TRBD2 (6 bases). Trimming took 0 bases from V and 4 from J, leaving 13 bases between them. The CDR3 is made up of 15 amino acids. Germline V gene sequence: CDR1 GTSNPN, CDR2 SVGIG (reference sequence). The CDR3 is CAWSVGGAIYNEQFF. Here the CDR3 DNA reads TGTGCCTGGAGTGTAGGCGGGGCCATTTACAATGAGCAGTTCTTC.

This clonotype was counted at least ten times. The chain has TRBV6-5 and TRBJ2-1, with TRBD2 matching 7 bases. The length of the CDR3 is 15 residues. Losses at the gene ends were 2 bases for V and 7 bases for J; bases not matched to a gene: 8. Germline V gene lookup returns CDR1 MNHEY and CDR2 SVGAGI. In DNA, the CDR3 is TGTGCCAGCAGTTACGGGGAGGGCGGGAAGAATGAGCAGTTCTTC. This encodes CASSYGEGGKNEQFF.

A few counts support this clonotype. The CDR3 region is CASSQEGGAGGYNEQFF. CDR3 coding DNA: TGTGCCAGCAGCCAAGAGGGAGGGGCAGGGGGCTACAATGAGCAGTTCTTC. This chain connects TRBV4-2 to TRBJ2-1; D may correspond to TRBD1 or TRBD2 (7 bases each). CDR1 is LGHNA, CDR2 YNFKEQ, per germline. This CDR3 region has 17 residues. V gave up 0 bases and J gave up 3 bases, with 15 bases separating them.

This clonotype was detected many times. The chain recombines TRBV11-3 with TRBJ2-1; the match to TRBD2 covers 7 bases. The CDR3 runs 12 residues. V lost 5 bases to trimming and J lost 8 bases; unmatched junction nucleotides: 3. CDR1 and CDR2 (germline): SGHNT, YENEEA. This CDR3 is CASSRLADEQFF. CDR3 coding DNA: TGTGCCAGCAGCCGACTAGCCGATGAGCAGTTCTTC. The full variable domain, rest sourced from reference TRBV11-3 and TRBJ2-1, is EAGVVQSPRYKIIEKKQPVAFWCNPISGHNTLYWYLQNLGQGPELLIRYENEEAVDDSQLPKDRFSAERLKGVDSTLKIQPAELGDSAVYLCASSRLADEQFFGPGTRLTVL.

This clonotype was counted between two and nine times. The genes are TRBV7-6 and TRBJ2-5; D call uncertain. Trimming removed 0 bases at V and 2 bases at J, with 7 bases between. The CDR3 covers 14 residues. CDR1 and CDR2 from the germline V gene are SGHVS and FNYEAQ. CDR3 residues: CASSLAPFQETQYF. CDR3 DNA sequence: TGTGCCAGCAGCTTAGCCCCCTTTCAAGAGACCCAGTACTTC.

The V call is TRBV20-1, the J call TRBJ1-1; D uncertain. The CDR3 consists of 17 residues. The germline CDR1 and CDR2 sequences are DFQATT and SNEGSKA (reference sequence). Deletions cut 0 bases from V and 4 bases from J, with 21 bases between. CDR3 residues: CSARDGLGFGEGTEAFF. The CDR3 DNA reads TGCAGTGCTAGAGATGGATTGGGCTTCGGGGAAGGCACTGAAGCTTTCTTT.

In this sample, this clonotype turned up a few times. The chain employs TRBV10-3 and TRBJ1-4, with a tentative D call TRBD1 (5 bases). Trimming stripped 8 bases from V and 7 bases from J, with 14 bases between. The CDR3 has 13 residues. The germline CDR1 and CDR2 sequences are ENHRY and SYGVKD. CDR3 sequence: CAIGAGRGEKLFF. DNA for the CDR3: TGTGCCATCGGAGCAGGGAGGGGTGAAAAACTGTTTTTT.

This clonotype was recorded many times. The chain is built from TRBV4-2 and TRBJ2-1; D remains ambiguous. The CDR3 is 15 residues long. Germline V gene sequence: CDR1 LGHNA, CDR2 YNFKEQ. V was cut by 2 bases and J by 5 bases, with 13 bases left in between. The CDR3 DNA reads TGTGCCAGCAGCCAACTAGAGGACGTTCACAATGAGCAGTTCTTC. Protein product: CASSQLEDVHNEQFF.

This chain joins TRBV7-6 and TRBJ2-3, with TRBD2 matching over 10 bases. Per germline, CDR1 SGHVS and CDR2 FNYEAQ. There are 18 residues in the CDR3. J gave up 0 bases and V 5 bases, and 11 bases lay outside the gene matches. The CDR3 is CASSLLAGALPSTDTQYF. The CDR3, as DNA: TGTGCCAGCAGCCTCCTAGCGGGAGCCCTACCCAGCACAGATACGCAGTATTTT. Together with reference TRBV7-6 and TRBJ2-3, the CDR3 gives the full variable domain: GAGVSQSPRYKVTKRGQDVALRCDPISGHVSLYWYRQALGQGPEFLTYFNYEAQQDKSGLPNDRFSAERPEGSISTLTIQRTEQRDSAMYRCASSLLAGALPSTDTQYFGPGTRLTVL.

This clonotype appeared many times. The rearrangement links TRBV7-9 to TRBJ2-1; D is tentatively TRBD1 or TRBD2 (5 bases each). CDR1 is SEHNR and CDR2 is FQNEAQ in the germline V gene (reference sequence). With 2 bases removed from V and 5 bases from J, the gap between germline ends came to 28 bases. The CDR3 has 20 residues. This CDR3 is CASSLFRPRTQSKGHNEQFF. The DNA of the CDR3 is TGTGCCAGCAGCTTATTTCGCCCCCGGACACAGAGCAAGGGACACAATGAGCAGTTCTTC.

This clonotype turned up a few times. The genes are TRBV3-1 and TRBJ1-1; D is ambiguous. The CDR3 loop spans 14 amino acids. Germline CDR1 and CDR2: LGHDT and YNNKEL (reference sequence). V lost 4 bases and J lost 0, with 9 bases in between. The chain's CDR3 is CASSPRTVNTEAFF. CDR3 nucleotides: TGTGCCAGCAGCCCCAGGACGGTGAACACTGAAGCTTTCTTT.

This clonotype was observed a handful of times. The CDR3 spells CASSLPVVTEAFF. CDR3 bases: TGTGCCAGCAGCTTGCCGGTCGTCACGGAAGCTTTCTTT. The chain employs TRBV7-9 and TRBJ1-1; no firm D call. The CDR3 has 13 residues. Germline V lookup: CDR1 SEHNR, CDR2 FQNEAQ (reference sequence). The V and J ends lost 3 bases and 8 bases respectively, with 13 bases between them.

The V gene is TRBV2, the J gene TRBJ2-7; D call uncertain. V was pared by 8 bases and J by 6 bases, with 5 bases between. From germline, CDR1 is SNHLY and CDR2 FYNNEI. There are 9 residues in the CDR3. CDR3 region: CASCCEQYF. In DNA form, the CDR3 reads TGTGCCAGCTGCTGCGAGCAGTACTTC.

This clonotype was observed at least ten times. The chain is built from TRBV3-1 and TRBJ2-6, with D tentatively TRBD1 (6 bases). V lost 0 bases, J lost 0 bases, and 15 bases lay in between. The length of the CDR3 is 19 residues. Germline V gene data show CDR1 as LGHDT and CDR2 as YNNKEL (reference sequence). CDR3 coding DNA: TGTGCCAGCAGCCAAGATGATCACAGGGCGAGCTCTGGGGCCAACGTCCTGACTTTC. It codes for CASSQDDHRASSGANVLTF.